The 22 T cell receptor beta chains presented below share a single source sample, sequenced in a study of human T cells and chemical hapten exposure. Time point of the sample: pre-sensitization, week 0. This sample's treatment: therapeutic diphenylcyclopropenone sensitization with weekly scalp DPC. Total RNA extraction was carried out from unfractionated whole blood. Each CDR3 protein gets one entry after TCRdb re-called the RACE reads with MiXCR. This table holds 33,000 or so distinct CDR3 sequences, roughly 12% found once. Sequencing was performed on whole blood, taken in connection with sensitization to the hapten diphenylcyclopropenone (DPC). These receptors all come from a middle-aged woman with alopecia areata. Some clones in this sample may be carry-over from other donors' samples.

This clonotype appeared many times. The chain links TRBV5-1 to TRBJ1-5, with unresolved D. From germline, CDR1 is SGHRS and CDR2 YFSETQ. This CDR3 has 13 residues. Trimming removed 0 bases at V and 1 base at J, with 2 bases between. This chain's CDR3 is CASSLGSNQPQHF. The DNA for the CDR3 is TGCGCCAGCAGCTTGGGCAGCAATCAGCCCCAGCATTTT.

This clonotype came up many times. The rearrangement joins TRBV7-2 to TRBJ2-5; tentatively, D is TRBD1 or TRBD2 (5 bases each). The germline V and J ends were trimmed by 4 bases and 3 bases, with 12 bases remaining between them. Germline CDR1 and CDR2: SGHTA and FQGNSA. The CDR3 covers 14 residues. The CDR3 region is CASSSWLGEETQYF. CDR3 nucleotide sequence: TGTGCCAGCAGCTCCTGGTTGGGGGAAGAGACCCAGTACTTC.

This clonotype was observed a few times. This chain joins TRBV6-5 and TRBJ2-7; D is unclear. Germline CDR1 MNHEY, CDR2 SVGAGI. The CDR3 sequence is 12 residues long. V was clipped by 4 bases and J by 0 bases, with 4 bases between them. CDR3 in amino acids: CASSSSSYEQYF. The CDR3 DNA follows: TGTGCCAGCAGTTCGAGCTCCTACGAGCAGTACTTC.

The chain has TRBV28 and TRBJ2-1; 8 nucleotides line up with TRBD2. CDR1 and CDR2 from the germline V gene are MDHEN and SYDVKM. V lost 7 bases to trimming and J lost 2 bases; unmatched junction nucleotides: 7. This CDR3 has 15 amino acids. The CDR3 spells CASTGGAGAYNEQFF. The CDR3 region has the DNA TGTGCCAGCACCGGGGGGGCGGGAGCCTACAATGAGCAGTTCTTC.

This clonotype was observed at least ten times. The chain couples TRBV29-1 to TRBJ2-7, with D unclear. The CDR3 spans 13 residues. Germline CDR1 and CDR2: SQVTM and ANQGSEA. Trimming left V 6 bases short and J 0 bases short, with 12 bases between. Here the CDR3 reads CSVRTSSSYEQYF. The CDR3 DNA sequence: TGCAGCGTAAGGACCTCCAGCTCCTACGAGCAGTACTTC.

The chain links TRBV24-1 to TRBJ1-2; 9 bases are shared with TRBD1. The ends lost 7 bases at V and 6 bases at J; junction bases unmatched: 8. Germline CDR1 is KGHDR and CDR2 is SFDVKD. The CDR3 runs to 14 residues. CDR3 DNA sequence: TGTGCCACCAGCCATCCGGGACAGGGACATGGCTACACCTTC. It specifies CATSHPGQGHGYTF.

The V gene is TRBV12-3 or TRBV12-4, the J gene TRBJ1-1; D possibly corresponds to TRBD1 (6 bases). Trimming cost V 7 bases and J 1 base, with 13 bases left between them. There are 14 residues in the CDR3. The CDR3 region has the DNA TGTGCCAGCACCGCGGGACACCAGAACACTGAAGCTTTCTTT. This sequence encodes CASTAGHQNTEAFF.

Note on this clonotype: Relative to the germline gene, one junction end is altered; a read error may explain this. The chain has TRBV29-1 and TRBJ2-3; D is undetermined. This CDR3 contains 14 residues. CDR1 SQVTM and CDR2 ANQGSEA come from the germline V gene. CDR3 nucleotides: TGCAGCGTCGAAGGGTTAGCCAGCACAGATACGCAGTATTTT. This translates into CSVEGLASTDTQYF.

This chain links TRBV29-1 with TRBJ2-5; the match to TRBD2 covers 8 bases. The germline gives CDR1 SQVTM, CDR2 ANQGSEA. The CDR3 totals 12 residues. V gave up 7 bases and J gave up 7 bases; unmatched junction bases: 8. Written as DNA, the CDR3 is TGCAGCGCCGCTCCCCGGGAGGGGACCCAGTACTTC. Translating gives CSAAPREGTQYF.

The rearrangement joins TRBV7-2 to TRBJ1-1; tentatively, D is TRBD1 (6 bases). Germline CDR1 and CDR2: SGHTA and FQGNSA. The V end lost 1 base, the J end lost 8 bases, and 20 bases lay between the germline ends. The CDR3 has 16 amino acids. CDR3 loop: CASSLEGGGRGTEAFF. The CDR3 coding sequence is TGTGCCAGCAGCTTAGAAGGGGGAGGGCGTGGGACCGAAGCTTTCTTT.

V gene TRBV10-1 combines with J gene TRBJ2-7, with D possibly being TRBD1 (5 bases). This CDR3 has 13 amino acids. Germline V CDR1 and CDR2: WNHNN, SYGVQD (reference sequence). V was trimmed by 6 bases and J by 6 bases, leaving 15 bases between them. CDR3 DNA: TGCGCCAGCAGCCTCAGGGAAACGGGCGAGCAGTACTTC. This codes for CASSLRETGEQYF.

This clonotype came up many times. CDR3 in amino acids: CASSLTQGTEAFF. The CDR3 nucleotides are TGTGCCAGCAGCTTAACGCAGGGCACTGAAGCTTTCTTT. This rearrangement joins TRBV7-3 to TRBJ1-1; D is perhaps TRBD1 (5 bases). This CDR3 has 13 amino acids. V dropped 0 bases and J dropped 4 bases, with 6 bases sitting between them. Germline-derived CDR1 and CDR2 are SGHTA and FQGTGA.

This clonotype was detected a few times. This chain connects TRBV28 to TRBJ1-2, with TRBD1 matching 7 bases. The CDR3 extends over 12 amino acids. V shed 8 bases and J 3 bases; nucleotides not matched to a gene: 3. Germline V gene sequence: CDR1 MDHEN, CDR2 SYDVKM. The CDR3 DNA sequence: TGTGCCAGCGGCGGGACAGACTATGGCTACACCTTC. It yields the protein CASGGTDYGYTF.

This clonotype was detected many times. The CDR3 protein is CASGPGTSVDSYNEQFF. In nucleotides, the CDR3 is TGTGCTAGTGGCCCCGGGACTAGCGTTGACTCCTACAATGAGCAGTTCTTC. V and J are TRBV12-5 and TRBJ2-1, with 10 bases lining up with TRBD2. This CDR3 contains 17 residues. The germline V gene has CDR1 LGHNT and CDR2 FRNRAP. Unmatched junction bases numbered 8, after V lost 6 bases and J lost 0 bases.

CDR3 sequence (DNA): TGCGCCAGCAGCCGAGATAACAGGGTTTTCAATGAGCAGTTCTTC. Translated: CASSRDNRVFNEQFF. The chain employs TRBV4-3 and TRBJ2-1; the D gene is possibly TRBD1 (6 bases). Germline CDR1 and CDR2: LGHNA and YSLEER. The V and J ends lost 4 bases and 6 bases respectively, with 16 bases between them. The CDR3 length is 15 residues.

V usage is TRBV28 and J usage is TRBJ1-2; TRBD1 agrees at 7 bases. The CDR3 loop spans 12 amino acids. The V segment lost 8 bases and the J segment 3 bases; nucleotides outside the gene matches: 3. The germline V gene has CDR1 MDHEN and CDR2 SYDVKM. The CDR3 reads CASFGQDYGYTF. The CDR3 DNA sequence: TGTGCCAGCTTTGGACAGGACTATGGCTACACCTTC.

This clonotype was seen many times. This rearrangement joins TRBV6-5 to TRBJ2-1, with no clear D. Trimming cost V 0 bases and J 10 bases, with 13 bases left between them. CDR1 is MNHEY and CDR2 is SVGAGI in the germline V gene. CDR3 size: 14 residues. The CDR3 reads CASSYSSSSFEQFF. CDR3 DNA: TGTGCCAGCAGTTACTCATCAAGTAGCTTCGAGCAGTTCTTC.

This clonotype was found many times. The chain links TRBV10-3 to TRBJ2-2, with 9 bases fitting TRBD1. The CDR3 consists of 14 residues. Germline-derived CDR1 and CDR2 are ENHRY and SYGVKD. The V and J ends lost 6 bases and 5 bases, in that order; junction bases with no gene match: 4. The CDR3: CAISGQGWTGELFF. As DNA, the CDR3 is TGTGCCATCAGCGGACAGGGGTGGACCGGGGAGCTGTTTTTT.

Only a few counts were recorded for this clonotype. This chain connects TRBV11-2 to TRBJ2-5; D gene ambiguous. The CDR3 spans 17 residues. Germline V gives CDR1 SGHAT, CDR2 FQNNGV. The V end was cut by 0 bases, the J end by 4 bases, with 18 bases between. CDR3 loop: CASSLDILRRTRETQYF. CDR3 nucleotide sequence: TGTGCCAGCAGCTTAGATATATTAAGAAGGACGAGAGAGACCCAGTACTTC.

This clonotype was picked up many times. The chain's CDR3 is CASSLDVGPNEQFF. CDR3 bases: TGTGCCAGCAGCTTAGACGTCGGCCCCAATGAGCAGTTCTTC. The chain has TRBV7-6 and TRBJ2-1; D is ambiguous. Looked up from germline, CDR1 is SGHVS and CDR2 is FNYEAQ. The CDR3 length is 14 residues. Deletions cut 1 base from V and 6 bases from J, with 10 bases between.

At least ten counts were recorded for this clonotype. The chain joins TRBV7-8 to TRBJ1-1; D not certain. CDR1 and CDR2 from the germline V gene are SGHVS and FQNEAQ. This CDR3 has 14 amino acids. Trimming left V 1 base short and J 3 bases short, with 9 bases between. In DNA form, the CDR3 reads TGTGCCAGCAGCTTAGTTTTACTAGACACTGAAGCTTTCTTT. It specifies CASSLVLLDTEAFF.

This clonotype was seen at least ten times. V gene TRBV7-9 combines with J gene TRBJ2-7; D is perhaps TRBD2 (6 bases). The CDR3 spans 15 residues. Trimming stripped 1 base from V and 6 bases from J, with 16 bases between. Germline V gives CDR1 SEHNR, CDR2 FQNEAQ (reference sequence). CDR3 sequence reads: CASSLEAGSPGEQYF. The CDR3 region has the DNA TGTGCCAGCAGCTTAGAGGCGGGATCTCCCGGCGAGCAGTACTTC.